The 8 T cell receptor beta chains below were found in one sample sequenced in a study of cytomegalovirus exposure and HLA in healthy donors. Primers for the PCR totalled 60 Vbeta and 13 Jbeta. Measured with immunoSEQ multiplex PCR; TCRdb has only the in-frame clones, and not every one. The sample has fewer than 250,000 clones, roughly 84% seen once. Sequencing was carried out using PBMCs. These receptors came from a boy aged 2 to 10 in good health and CMV-seronegative.

The genes are TRBV5-6 and TRBJ2-3, with TRBD1 as a possible D gene (6 bases). V lost 4 bases, J lost 0 bases, and 12 bases lay in between. CDR1 and CDR2 (germline): SGHDT, YYEEEE. The CDR3 covers 15 residues. CDR3 sequence (DNA): TGTGCCAGCAGCGCCGGGACACTTAGCACAGATACGCAGTATTTT. Its protein is CASSAGTLSTDTQYF. The full variable domain, in which reference TRBV5-6 and TRBJ2-3 provide the parts outside the CDR3, is DAGVTQSPTHLIKTRGQQVTLRCSPKSGHDTVSWYQQALGQGPQFIFQYYEEEERQRGNFPDRFSGHQFPNYSSELNVNALLLGDSALYLCASSAGTLSTDTQYFGPGTRLTVL.

The chain carries TRBV7-2 and TRBJ2-1; 13 bases agree with TRBD2. The J segment lost 8 bases and the V segment lost 5 bases, leaving 6 bases of the junction unmatched. Germline V CDR1 and CDR2: SGHTA, FQGNSA. This CDR3 is 15 amino acids long. Here the CDR3 reads CASSRTSGGGDEQFF. Here the CDR3 DNA reads TGTGCCAGCAGCCGGACTAGCGGGGGCGGGGATGAGCAGTTCTTC.

The V call is TRBV7-2, the J call TRBJ1-3, with 8 bases lining up with TRBD1. Germline CDR1 reads SGHTA; CDR2 reads FQGNSA. V lost 3 bases, J lost 4 bases, and 8 bases stayed unmatched. This CDR3 has 16 residues. CDR3 loop: CASSLRTGTQGNTIYF. The CDR3 DNA follows: TGTGCCAGCAGCTTGAGGACAGGGACTCAAGGAAACACCATATATTTT.

The rearrangement joins TRBV9 to TRBJ2-3; D gene ambiguous. Trimming left V 3 bases short and J 3 bases short, with 8 bases between. Germline V gene data show CDR1 as SGDLS and CDR2 as YYNGEE. This CDR3 is 13 amino acids long. The CDR3 is CASSAHGTDTQYF. The CDR3 nucleotides read TGTGCCAGCAGCGCTCACGGGACAGATACGCAGTATTTT.

This clone was picked up a small number of times. V usage is TRBV7-9 and J usage is TRBJ1-3; 10 bases agree with TRBD1. The CDR3 contains 14 residues. The germline V gene encodes CDR1 SEHNR and CDR2 FQNEAQ (reference sequence). The ends lost 3 bases at V and 6 bases at J; junction bases unmatched: 2. CDR3 nucleotide sequence: TGTGCCAGCAGCTTGGGGACAGGGGCAAACACCATATATTTT. The encoded protein is CASSLGTGANTIYF.

The V and J genes are TRBV9 and TRBJ1-2; 8 positions agree with TRBD1. Per germline, CDR1 SGDLS and CDR2 YYNGEE. The CDR3 is 13 amino acids. V lost 3 bases to trimming and J lost 3 bases; unmatched junction nucleotides: 1. The CDR3 sequence is CASSAGQDYGYTF. In DNA, the CDR3 is TGTGCCAGCAGCGCGGGACAGGACTATGGCTACACCTTC.

The rearrangement joins TRBV6-5 to TRBJ2-2; 8 positions match TRBD2. J was trimmed by 4 bases and V by 8 bases; bases with no gene match: 6. Germline CDR1 MNHEY, CDR2 SVGAGI. CDR3 length: 14 amino acids. The CDR3 nucleotides are TGTGCCAGCGACCCGGGGGGGGGCACCGGGGAGCTGTTTTTT. It yields the protein CASDPGGGTGELFF.

The genes are TRBV6-5 and TRBJ1-2; D uncertain. The CDR3 has 15 amino acids. CDR1 is MNHEY, CDR2 SVGAGI, per germline. Trimming cost V 2 bases and J 2 bases, with 12 bases left between them. The CDR3 region has the DNA TGTGCCAGCAGTTACCGGGAGCAGATAAACTATGGCTACACCTTC. It yields the protein CASSYREQINYGYTF.